These 8 T cell receptor beta chains were sequenced from one sample in a study of shared clonotypes between healthy human individuals. Repertoires were generated with immunoSEQ multiplex PCR, while TCRdb's copy carries only in-frame clones and drops some. The sample includes approximately 2,200,000 clones, about 93% seen only once; the top ten take around 1.7%. Terminally differentiated effector memory CD45RA+ cells were excluded from the naive CD8 cells, which were CD45RO-negative and positively selected for CCR7. The sequencing sample was made of naive CD8+ T cells from PBMCs. The receptors here all came from a man between 18 and 29 years old in good health. Some clones in this sample may be carry-over from other donors' samples.

V usage is TRBV9 and J usage is TRBJ2-1, with D perhaps TRBD1 (5 bases). Trimming cost V 3 bases and J 5 bases, with 12 bases left between them. The CDR3 spans 14 residues. From germline, CDR1 is SGDLS and CDR2 YYNGEE. CDR3 bases: TGTGCCAGCAGCGGATGGGCAGGGAACAATGAGCAGTTCTTC. The encoded protein is CASSGWAGNNEQFF.

This chain links TRBV7-9 with TRBJ1-5; D perhaps matches TRBD1 (6 bases). Germline V gives CDR1 SEHNR, CDR2 FQNEAQ (reference sequence). The CDR3 runs 19 residues. V lost 1 base and J 3 bases, leaving 22 bases between the germline ends. CDR3 in DNA: TGTGCCAGCAGCTTAGGAGAGGGGGGACGCGGGCTCACCAATCAGCCCCAGCATTTT. Translation: CASSLGEGGRGLTNQPQHF. The full variable domain, rest sourced from reference TRBV7-9 and TRBJ1-5, is DTGVSQNPRHKITKRGQNVTFRCDPISEHNRLYWYRQTLGQGPEFLTYFQNEAQLEKSRLLSDRFSAERPKGSFSTLEIQRTEQGDSAMYLCASSLGEGGRGLTNQPQHFGDGTRLSIL.

This sequence joins TRBV29-1 and TRBJ1-1; the D is unclear. The CDR3 length is 12 residues. Germline V gene sequence: CDR1 SQVTM, CDR2 ANQGSEA. The V end was cut by 6 bases, the J end by 0 bases, with 8 bases between. The CDR3, as DNA: TGCAGCGTCAGAAGGGTGAACACTGAAGCTTTCTTT. Protein sequence: CSVRRVNTEAFF.

The chain employs TRBV29-1 and TRBJ2-7, with 7 bases lining up with TRBD2. The V and J ends lost 2 bases and 7 bases, in that order; junction bases with no gene match: 8. Germline CDR1 and CDR2: SQVTM and ANQGSEA. CDR3 length equals 13 residues. The CDR3 loop reads CSVETVVAGEQYF. The CDR3 region has the DNA TGCAGCGTTGAAACGGTAGTAGCGGGTGAGCAGTACTTC.

The gene calls are TRBV2 and TRBJ1-1; D not resolved. The CDR3 has 13 residues. Between the trimmed V and J ends, which lost 5 bases and 6 bases, there was a span of 13 bases. Germline-derived CDR1 and CDR2 are SNHLY and FYNNEI. CDR3 amino acids: CASSLGGSAEAFF. CDR3 nucleotides: TGTGCCAGCAGTCTCGGCGGGAGCGCTGAAGCTTTCTTT.

This clone was seen more than once but under ten times. This sequence joins TRBV5-6 and TRBJ1-2; D remains unclear. CDR1 SGHDT and CDR2 YYEEEE come from the germline V gene. CDR3 length equals 13 residues. Trimming left V 0 bases short and J 4 bases short, with 7 bases between. The CDR3 sequence: CASSLGQTYGYTF. As DNA, the CDR3 is TGTGCCAGCAGCTTGGGGCAGACCTATGGCTACACCTTC. Variable domain in full (rest from reference TRBV5-6 and TRBJ1-2): DAGVTQSPTHLIKTRGQQVTLRCSPKSGHDTVSWYQQALGQGPQFIFQYYEEEERQRGNFPDRFSGHQFPNYSSELNVNALLLGDSALYLCASSLGQTYGYTFGSGTRLTVV.

The chain uses TRBV27 and TRBJ1-5; TRBD1 matches at 8 bases. Germline V gene sequence: CDR1 MNHEY, CDR2 SMNVEV (reference sequence). V shed 4 bases and J 4 bases; nucleotides not matched to a gene: 9. This CDR3 spans 16 amino acids. The CDR3 here is CASSSNRGSGNQPQHF. The CDR3 DNA sequence: TGTGCCAGCAGTTCAAACAGGGGGAGTGGGAATCAGCCCCAGCATTTT.

The chain is built from TRBV28 and TRBJ1-4, with 10 bases fitting TRBD1. Germline V gives CDR1 MDHEN, CDR2 SYDVKM. Trimming removed 9 bases from V and 11 bases from J; junction bases left unmatched: 3. The CDR3 is made up of 11 amino acids. The CDR3 region has the DNA TGTGCCAGTCAGACAGGGGGCAAACTGTTTTTT. Its protein product is CASQTGGKLFF.